This T cell receptor (beta chain) was captured in a study of T cell repertoires in cytomegalovirus infection (dated by TCRdb to the late 2010s). About the study as a whole: Donor HLA type was relevant to the analysis, because carriage of CMV infection together with the matching HLA type was indicated by public TCR beta signatures.

CDR1 and CDR2 are read off the germline V gene as SGHTA and FQGNSA. V is shortened by 0 bases, J by 2 bases, and the region joining them spans 17 bases. The CDR3 has 18 amino acids, counting the end cysteine and phenylalanine. The DNA shown is the 54-base CDR3, in frame from base 1. The run used an Illumina HiSeq 1500. In TCRdb, the public reads were trimmed at Q25 with fastp and aligned with MiXCR, with productive beta chains retained. One record per CDR3 amino acid sequence lists the most common genes and DNA. Here the sample has 150,000 to 200,000 distinct CDR3 sequences; 15% to 20% occur a single time. The ten largest account for roughly 2.9% of the sample. The paper's findings and limits, for the study overall: The ex vivo response was dominated by HLA-C-restricted CMV-specific TCR beta clonotypes, which also provided the single most frequent clonotype in two of eight donors. In both this cohort and an independent roughly 350-donor cohort, the cumulative frequency of public TCR beta family members distinguished carriers of CMV infection plus the relevant HLA type.

This clonotype was counted many times. Which antigen it targets is not known. The sample holds no much larger clone one base away, and base qualities are not on file. The sample comprised PBMCs. Recombination connected TRBV7-2 to TRBJ2-1; TRBD2 is a weak D gene call, 5 bases matching. This TCR derives from a human donor in good health (CMV status not recorded). Some clones in this sample may be carry-over from other donors' samples. The nucleotide sequence is TGTGCCAGCAGCTTAGCGCTCCTTCCCAGCGGTACCTACAATGAGCAGTTCTTC. Its protein is CASSLALLPSGTYNEQFF.